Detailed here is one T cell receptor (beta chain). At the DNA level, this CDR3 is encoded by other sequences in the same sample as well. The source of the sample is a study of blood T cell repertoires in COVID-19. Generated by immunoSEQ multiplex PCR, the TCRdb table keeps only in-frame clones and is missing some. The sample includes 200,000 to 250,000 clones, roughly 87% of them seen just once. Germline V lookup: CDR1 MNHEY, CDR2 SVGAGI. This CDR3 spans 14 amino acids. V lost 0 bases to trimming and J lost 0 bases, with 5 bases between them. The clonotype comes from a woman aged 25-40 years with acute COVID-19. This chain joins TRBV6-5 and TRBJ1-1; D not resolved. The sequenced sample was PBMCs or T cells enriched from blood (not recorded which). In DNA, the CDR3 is TGTGCCAGCAGTTACTCGAGAATGAACACTGAAGCTTTCTTT. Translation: CASSYSRMNTEAFF.